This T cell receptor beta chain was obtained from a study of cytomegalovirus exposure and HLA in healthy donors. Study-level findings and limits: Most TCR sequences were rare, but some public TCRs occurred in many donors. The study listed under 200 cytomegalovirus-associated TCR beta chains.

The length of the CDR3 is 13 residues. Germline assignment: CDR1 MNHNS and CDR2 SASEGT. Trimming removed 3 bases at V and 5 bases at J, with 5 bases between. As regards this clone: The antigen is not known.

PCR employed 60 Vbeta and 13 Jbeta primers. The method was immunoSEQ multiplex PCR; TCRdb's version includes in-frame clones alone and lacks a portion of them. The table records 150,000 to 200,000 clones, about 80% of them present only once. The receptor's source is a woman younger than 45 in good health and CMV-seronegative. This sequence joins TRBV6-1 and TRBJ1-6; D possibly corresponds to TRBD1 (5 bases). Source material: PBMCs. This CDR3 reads CASSDRDNSPLHF. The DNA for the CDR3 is TGTGCCAGCAGTGACAGGGATAATTCACCCCTCCACTTT.